The 12 T cell receptor beta chains presented below share a single source sample, sequenced in a study of CD8+CD57+ T cells in acquired aplastic anemia. Profiling that covered TCR beta VDJ and CDR3 relied on genomic DNA as its template. TCRdb re-analysed the reads in MiXCR, keeping a single row per CDR3 protein. In the table there are 400,000 to 450,000 distinct CDR3 sequences, 65% to 75% of which are singletons. Sequencing input: sorted CD4+, CD8+, or CD8+CD57+ T cells (not recorded which) from PBMCs. The receptors here all came from a human donor in good health, serving as a control.

Points on this clonotype: The CDR3 ends on some other residue instead of the conserved phenylalanine or tryptophan, so this is likely a read error. The DNA is omitted, as the CDR3 cannot be located on it reliably, and the CDR3 follows TCRdb's listing. The V call is TRBV19, the J call TRBJ2-5; TRBD2 reflects the table's D call only, with no check against the DNA. Counting both end residues, the CDR3 totals 12 amino acids. Germline CDR1 LNHDA, CDR2 SQIVND (reference sequence). The CDR3 spells CASSLQDYEQNV.

The J gene is TRBJ2-2, the V gene TRBV20-1; the D gene is possibly TRBD1 (7 bases). Germline V gene data show CDR1 as DFQATT and CDR2 as SNEGSKA (reference sequence). V was trimmed by 5 bases and J by 2 bases, leaving 18 bases between them. The CDR3 extends over 16 amino acids. The CDR3, as DNA: TGCAGTGCTTTGGGCAGGGGGGATTCAAACACCGGGGAGCTGTTTTTT. Amino acid sequence: CSALGRGDSNTGELFF.

This clonotype was seen at least ten times. The chain links TRBV11-1 to TRBJ2-7; no firm D call. Trimming stripped 2 bases from V and 3 bases from J, with 11 bases between. The CDR3 has 14 amino acids. Germline CDR1 SGHAT, CDR2 FQDESV (reference sequence). CDR3 DNA: TGTGCCAGCAGCTTAAATCCAGTGGGCTACGAGCAGTACTTC. Translated, it gives CASSLNPVGYEQYF.

This chain links TRBV7-8 with TRBJ1-3; 7 bases map to TRBD1. The V and J ends lost 6 bases and 13 bases, in that order; junction bases with no gene match: 21. CDR1 is SGHVS, CDR2 FQNEAQ, per germline. The CDR3 loop spans 16 amino acids. The CDR3 DNA follows: TGTGCCAGCAGTCTACGGATTCTCAATTCGGGACAGCATATATATTTT. It specifies CASSLRILNSGQHIYF. The full variable domain, completed using reference TRBV7-8 and TRBJ1-3, is GAGVSQSPRYKVAKRGQDVALRCDPISGHVSLFWYQQALGQGPEFLTYFQNEAQLDKSGLPSDRFFAERPEGSVSTLKIQRTQQEDSAVYLCASSLRILNSGQHIYFGEGSWLTVV.

This clonotype has at least ten counts. This chain uses TRBV6-2 or TRBV6-3 with TRBJ1-5, with 7 bases fitting TRBD1. The germline gives CDR1 MNHEY, CDR2 SVGEGT. The trim removed 7 bases at V and 3 bases at J, leaving 6 bases unmatched. This CDR3 has 14 residues. DNA for the CDR3: TGTGCCAGCACCCGGACAGGAGACAATCAGCCCCAGCATTTT. Protein sequence: CASTRTGDNQPQHF.

Turning to this clonotype: This CDR3 fails to terminate in the conserved phenylalanine or tryptophan, so it likely reflects a read error. This sequence joins TRBV19 and TRBJ1-3; maybe TRBD1 (5 bases). The CDR3 extends over 17 amino acids. Looked up from germline, CDR1 is LNHDA and CDR2 is SQIVND (reference sequence). V dropped 1 base and J dropped 2 bases, with 15 bases sitting between them. The CDR3 nucleotides read TGTGCCAGTAGTATAGCTGGGGATACGGGGGCTGGAAACACCATATATCTT. It specifies CASSIAGDTGAGNTIYL.

The V and J genes are TRBV5-4 and TRBJ2-5; 7 bases align to TRBD2. From germline, CDR1 is SGHNT and CDR2 YYREEE (reference sequence). Unmatched junction bases numbered 11, after V lost 5 bases and J lost 4 bases. This CDR3 contains 15 residues. CDR3 residues: CASSPRSGATETQYF. Here the CDR3 DNA reads TGTGCCAGCAGTCCCCGCAGCGGGGCCACAGAGACCCAGTACTTC.

This clonotype has only a few counts. This rearrangement joins TRBV25-1 to TRBJ2-3; 8 nucleotides line up with TRBD2. Trimming cost V 3 bases and J 7 bases; bases outside gene matches: 9. CDR1 MGHDK and CDR2 SYGVNS come from the germline V gene. The length of the CDR3 is 15 residues. CDR3 sequence: CASSDSSGARHTQYF. The CDR3 DNA reads TGTGCCAGCAGTGATAGTAGCGGGGCCCGCCATACGCAGTATTTT. Using reference TRBV25-1 and TRBJ2-3 for the parts outside the CDR3, the full variable domain is EADIYQTPRYLVIGTGKKITLECSQTMGHDKMYWYQQDPGMELHLIHYSYGVNSTEKGDLSSESTVSRIRTEHFPLTLESARPSHTSQYLCASSDSSGARHTQYFGPGTRLTVL.

The gene calls are TRBV5-1 and TRBJ2-3; 9 bases agree with TRBD2. The CDR3 has 12 amino acids. V trimming: 3 bases; J trimming: 14 bases; junction bases outside the gene matches: 7. CDR1 is SGHRS and CDR2 is YFSETQ in the germline V gene. The CDR3 loop reads CASSSVVAGAYF. CDR3 in DNA: TGCGCCAGCAGCTCCGTGGTAGCGGGGGCGTATTTT.

This clonotype occurred many times. The chain uses TRBV6-2 or TRBV6-3 and TRBJ1-5; D remains ambiguous. This CDR3 spans 12 amino acids. Germline CDR1 MNHEY, CDR2 SVGEGT. Trimming cost V 10 bases and J 0 bases, with 7 bases left between them. In DNA form, the CDR3 reads TGTGCCACCGCGGATAGCAATCAGCCCCAGCATTTT. It translates to CATADSNQPQHF.

This rearrangement joins TRBV7-2 to TRBJ1-2, with 8 bases matching TRBD1. The CDR3 contains 15 residues. V lost 1 base to trimming and J lost 6 bases; unmatched junction nucleotides: 7. Germline-derived CDR1 and CDR2 are SGHTA and FQGNSA. The CDR3 protein is CASSLGTGLRDGYTF. CDR3 in DNA: TGTGCCAGCAGCTTAGGGACAGGGCTCAGGGATGGCTACACCTTC.

Concerning this clonotype: One end of the junction fails to match germline, which may point to a read error. The chain links TRBV19 to TRBJ2-7; D is unclear. Germline V gene data show CDR1 as LNHDA and CDR2 as SQIVND (reference sequence). The CDR3 is 14 residues long. The DNA of the CDR3 is TGTGCCAGCAGTACAGTACCCGGAGCCTCCCAGCTGTACTTC. It specifies CASSTVPGASQLYF.